The 32 T cell receptor beta chains presented below share a single source sample, sequenced in a study of T cells after yellow fever vaccination. TCRdb reanalysed the 5' RACE reads using MiXCR and keeps one entry per CDR3 protein. There are around 350,000 distinct CDR3 sequences in the sample; 6.2% occur only once, and approximately 16% lies in the top ten. The material sequenced was PBMCs, taken 5 days after the yellow fever booster vaccination. The receptors come from a man aged 25 to 40 who received the YFV17D yellow fever vaccine.

The gene calls are TRBV20-1 and TRBJ1-2; 7 bases match TRBD1. V was pared by 3 bases and J by 5 bases, with 9 bases of the junction left unmatched. The CDR3 consists of 14 residues. The V gene's germline CDR1 is DFQATT and CDR2 SNEGSKA (reference sequence). CDR3 DNA sequence: TGCAGTGCTAGTGGAAGACAGGGCCCATATGGCTACACCTTC. This sequence encodes CSASGRQGPYGYTF.

Many counts were recorded for this clonotype. The chain is built from TRBV7-2 and TRBJ2-7, with D perhaps TRBD1 (7 bases). The CDR3 covers 14 residues. Germline CDR1 and CDR2: SGHTA and FQGNSA. The V gene lost 7 bases and the J gene lost 7 bases, with 20 bases spanning the gap. The CDR3 is CASNQPQGGEEQYF. The DNA for the CDR3 is TGTGCCAGCAACCAACCCCAGGGGGGTGAGGAGCAGTACTTC.

This clonotype appeared many times. CDR3 coding DNA: TGTGCCAGCAGCTTAGCGGGTGGGAATGGCTACACCTTC. Translated, it gives CASSLAGGNGYTF. The rearrangement links TRBV7-2 to TRBJ1-2; no reliable D call. Trimming removed 0 bases at V and 6 bases at J, with 8 bases between. CDR3 length equals 13 residues. Germline V gene data show CDR1 as SGHTA and CDR2 as FQGNSA.

At least ten counts were recorded for this clonotype. CDR3 amino acids: CASTRLAQETQYF. The CDR3 nucleotides are TGTGCCAGCACCCGACTAGCGCAAGAGACCCAGTACTTC. V usage is TRBV12-3 or TRBV12-4 and J usage is TRBJ2-5; 8 bases align to TRBD2. CDR3 length: 13 residues. Losses at the gene ends were 7 bases for V and 2 bases for J; bases not matched to a gene: 3.

In this sample, this clonotype turned up many times. The V gene is TRBV5-1, the J gene TRBJ2-1; 12 bases line up with TRBD2. This CDR3 is 17 amino acids long. V shed 5 bases and J 3 bases; nucleotides not matched to a gene: 9. Germline assignment: CDR1 SGHRS and CDR2 YFSETQ. CDR3 amino acids: CASSLGLAGRLYNEQFF. DNA of the CDR3: TGCGCCAGCAGTTTAGGACTAGCGGGGCGACTCTACAATGAGCAGTTCTTC. The whole variable domain, remainder taken from reference TRBV5-1 and TRBJ2-1, is KAGVTQTPRYLIKTRGQQVTLSCSPISGHRSVSWYQQTPGQGLQFLFEYFSETQRNKGNFPGRFSGRQFSNSRSEMNVSTLELGDSALYLCASSLGLAGRLYNEQFFGPGTRLTVL.

This clonotype was recorded many times. The gene calls are TRBV7-9 and TRBJ2-7, with no clear D. The germline CDR1 and CDR2 sequences are SEHNR and FQNEAQ (reference sequence). The CDR3 runs 15 residues. V lost 4 bases and J lost 3, with 16 bases in between. The CDR3 spells CASSSISPWGYEQYF. The CDR3 DNA reads as TGTGCCAGCAGCTCGATTAGCCCCTGGGGCTACGAGCAGTACTTC.

This clonotype was seen a few times. CDR3 coding DNA: TGCGCCAGCAGCCAACCGACAAAGGGGGGCCCCGGGAAGCCCCAGCATTTT. Amino acids: CASSQPTKGGPGKPQHF. The rearrangement uses TRBV4-3 and TRBJ1-5; TRBD1 might be the D (6 bases). The CDR3 consists of 17 residues. In germline, CDR1 is LGHNA, CDR2 YSLEER. Trimming left V 2 bases short and J 8 bases short, with 22 bases between.

J is TRBJ2-4 and V is TRBV18, with a weak D call TRBD1 (6 bases). V lost 6 bases and J 3 bases, leaving 18 bases between the germline ends. The germline V gene has CDR1 KGHSH and CDR2 LQKENI. The CDR3 sequence is 16 residues long. Here the CDR3 reads CASSPGARGIKNIQYF. Here the CDR3 DNA reads TGTGCCAGCTCTCCAGGGGCCAGGGGCATCAAAAACATTCAGTACTTC.

This clonotype was picked up many times. V is TRBV29-1 and J is TRBJ1-1, with no clear D. The germline V and J ends were trimmed by 3 bases and 11 bases, with 4 bases remaining between them. Germline CDR1 SQVTM, CDR2 ANQGSEA. The CDR3 runs to 8 residues. CDR3 region: CSVDRAFF. CDR3 nucleotide sequence: TGCAGCGTTGATCGGGCTTTCTTT.

The genes are TRBV5-4 and TRBJ2-1; D remains ambiguous. V dropped 4 bases and J dropped 5 bases, with 13 bases sitting between them. Germline V gene data show CDR1 as SGHNT and CDR2 as YYREEE (reference sequence). CDR3 length: 14 residues. The CDR3 region is CASSIQAAHNEQFF. The CDR3 nucleotides read TGTGCCAGCAGCATCCAGGCGGCCCACAATGAGCAGTTCTTC.

This clonotype was detected many times. The gene calls are TRBV29-1 and TRBJ1-2, with TRBD1 matching 7 bases. Germline V gives CDR1 SQVTM, CDR2 ANQGSEA. The V and J ends lost 0 bases and 2 bases, in that order; junction bases with no gene match: 6. The CDR3 has 15 residues. The CDR3 DNA reads TGCAGCGTTGAAGATGAAGGGGGCTGGAACTATGGCTACACCTTC. Its translation is CSVEDEGGWNYGYTF. The whole variable domain, remainder taken from reference TRBV29-1 and TRBJ1-2, is SAVISQKPSRDICQRGTSLTIQCQVDSQVTMMFWYRQQPGQSLTLIATANQGSEATYESGFVIDKFPISRPNLTFSTLTVSNMSPEDSSIYLCSVEDEGGWNYGYTFGSGTRLTVV.

There are many counts of this clonotype. The rearrangement uses TRBV5-1 and TRBJ2-2, with 7 bases identical to TRBD2. The CDR3 spans 15 residues. Germline V gene lookup returns CDR1 SGHRS and CDR2 YFSETQ. Germline trimming cut 5 bases from V and 7 bases from J; bases unmatched to any gene: 11. CDR3 sequence: CASSMAGVRGGELFF. CDR3 sequence (DNA): TGCGCCAGCAGTATGGCGGGAGTACGTGGCGGGGAGCTGTTTTTT.

This rearrangement joins TRBV4-3 to TRBJ2-3, with 7 bases that match TRBD2. This CDR3 has 13 residues. In germline, CDR1 is LGHNA, CDR2 YSLEER. After removal of 2 bases from V and 11 bases from J, the junction contained 7 bases not matched to a gene. This chain's CDR3 is CASSQMASGLQYF. CDR3 nucleotides: TGCGCCAGCAGCCAAATGGCTAGCGGCTTGCAGTATTTT.

This clonotype was found a few times. This chain links TRBV20-1 with TRBJ1-1, with D perhaps TRBD1 (6 bases). Germline V gene data show CDR1 as DFQATT and CDR2 as SNEGSKA (reference sequence). Trimming pared 0 bases from V and 8 bases from J, leaving 16 bases between. CDR3 length equals 14 residues. The CDR3 here is CSARDLDSGAEAFF. The CDR3 DNA sequence: TGCAGTGCTAGAGATCTGGATTCAGGGGCCGAAGCTTTCTTT.

This clonotype was counted between two and nine times. The chain has TRBV3-1 and TRBJ2-3; TRBD2 agrees at 12 bases. This CDR3 spans 16 amino acids. Trimming at V came to 3 bases and at J to 3 bases, leaving 4 bases not matched to a gene. The germline gives CDR1 LGHDT, CDR2 YNNKEL (reference sequence). The CDR3 loop is CASSQDGLAGTDTQYF. In nucleotides, the CDR3 is TGTGCCAGCAGCCAGGATGGACTAGCGGGAACAGATACGCAGTATTTT.

This clonotype appeared many times. CDR3 in DNA: TGTGCCAGCAGCCAAGTATTTGAGACAGCAAGCTACAATGAGCAGTTCTTC. As protein: CASSQVFETASYNEQFF. The rearrangement uses TRBV14 and TRBJ2-1, with a possible D match to TRBD1 (5 bases). Germline V CDR1 and CDR2: SGHDN, FVKESK. The CDR3 has 17 amino acids. Trimming shortened V by 1 base and J by 3 bases, and 16 bases separated the two germline ends.

CDR3 coding DNA: TGCAGTGCGCGTACAGGGGGCAAAGAGACCCAGTACTTC. Protein sequence: CSARTGGKETQYF. The chain has TRBV20-1 and TRBJ2-5; 9 nucleotides agree with TRBD1. CDR1 DFQATT and CDR2 SNEGSKA come from the germline V gene (reference sequence). This CDR3 spans 13 amino acids. Unmatched junction bases numbered 5, after V lost 6 bases and J lost 3 bases.

This clonotype occurred a few times. The chain recombines TRBV20-1 with TRBJ2-5; tentatively, D is TRBD2 (5 bases). The germline V gene encodes CDR1 DFQATT and CDR2 SNEGSKA (reference sequence). This CDR3 contains 13 residues. Trimming took off 3 bases at V and 3 bases at J, with 11 bases between the two ends. CDR3 amino acids: CSARSWGEETQYF. Here the CDR3 DNA reads TGCAGTGCTAGGAGTTGGGGAGAAGAGACCCAGTACTTC.

This clonotype occurred a few times. The V and J genes are TRBV29-1 and TRBJ2-3; 7 positions match TRBD1. The J segment lost 2 bases and the V segment lost 6 bases, leaving 11 bases of the junction unmatched. Germline V CDR1 and CDR2: SQVTM, ANQGSEA. The CDR3 extends over 15 amino acids. The CDR3 here is CSVGLRDSFTDTQYF. Here the CDR3 DNA reads TGCAGCGTGGGGCTCCGGGACAGTTTCACAGATACGCAGTATTTT.

A word on this clonotype: The germline gene is not matched at one end of the junction; a read error may be the cause. The chain has TRBV20-1 and TRBJ2-1; 10 nucleotides align to TRBD2. The CDR3 covers 16 residues. The germline V gene has CDR1 DFQATT and CDR2 SNEGSKA (reference sequence). The CDR3 DNA sequence: TGCTGTGCTAGAGAACCTAGCGGGAGCTCCTACAATGAGCAGTTCTTC. Translating gives CCAREPSGSSYNEQFF.

The V gene is TRBV7-2, the J gene TRBJ2-1; a possible D gene is TRBD2 (5 bases). V was pared by 5 bases and J by 10 bases, with 18 bases between. The germline V gene has CDR1 SGHTA and CDR2 FQGNSA. The CDR3 covers 14 residues. CDR3 coding DNA: TGTGCCAGCAGCCATGGGTCGGTAGGCGGGGAGCAGTTCTTC. Translating it yields CASSHGSVGGEQFF. Combining the CDR3 with reference TRBV7-2 and TRBJ2-1 gives the whole variable domain GAGVSQSPSNKVTEKGKDVELRCDPISGHTALYWYRQSLGQGLEFLIYFQGNSAPDKSGLPSDRFSAERTGGSVSTLTIQRTQQEDSAVYLCASSHGSVGGEQFFGPGTRLTVL.

V and J are TRBV7-2 and TRBJ1-2; D not resolved. The CDR3 contains 14 residues. The ends were cut back, 2 bases at V and 4 bases at J, with 11 bases in the middle. Looked up from germline, CDR1 is SGHTA and CDR2 is FQGNSA. The CDR3 loop reads CASSLSRDGYGYTF. DNA of the CDR3: TGTGCCAGCAGCTTAAGTAGGGATGGCTATGGCTACACCTTC.

The V call is TRBV3-1, the J call TRBJ2-1, with D unresolved. The CDR3 is made up of 17 amino acids. V dropped 0 bases and J dropped 4 bases, with 16 bases sitting between them. Germline assignment: CDR1 LGHDT and CDR2 YNNKEL (reference sequence). This CDR3 reads CASSQDAVAVMYNEQFF. The CDR3 bases are TGTGCCAGCAGCCAAGATGCGGTAGCCGTAATGTACAATGAGCAGTTCTTC.

This clonotype was seen a handful of times. This chain uses TRBV12-3 or TRBV12-4 with TRBJ2-5; 11 nucleotides match TRBD2. The CDR3 length is 14 residues. J lost 3 bases, V lost 5 bases, and 2 bases had no gene match. CDR3 in amino acids: CASSELAGEETQYF. CDR3 sequence (DNA): TGTGCCAGCAGTGAACTAGCGGGAGAAGAGACCCAGTACTTC.

The table lists this clonotype with many counts. CDR3 residues: CASSALWEGFETQYF. CDR3 DNA sequence: TGCGCCAGCAGTGCGTTGTGGGAGGGCTTTGAGACCCAGTACTTC. The chain couples TRBV4-3 to TRBJ2-5; 7 bases align to TRBD2. With 6 bases clipped from V and 5 bases from J, the junction kept 12 bases outside the gene matches. Germline assignment: CDR1 LGHNA and CDR2 YSLEER. The CDR3 covers 15 residues.

This clonotype showed up just a few times. The chain has TRBV13 and TRBJ2-3, with 11 bases fitting TRBD2. Germline trimming cut 1 base from V and 7 bases from J; bases unmatched to any gene: 1. This CDR3 spans 14 amino acids. Per germline, CDR1 PRHDT and CDR2 FYEKMQ (reference sequence). The CDR3 DNA is TGTGCCAGCAGCTTAGCTAGCGGGAGGCATACGCAGTATTTT. Amino acid sequence: CASSLASGRHTQYF.

The V and J genes are TRBV5-4 and TRBJ2-7, with 7 bases lining up with TRBD1. The CDR3 extends over 14 amino acids. With 3 bases clipped from V and 0 bases from J, the junction kept 3 bases outside the gene matches. Germline V gives CDR1 SGHNT, CDR2 YYREEE (reference sequence). CDR3 protein: CASSWGTDSYEQYF. The CDR3 coding sequence is TGTGCCAGCAGCTGGGGGACAGACTCCTACGAGCAGTACTTC. Full variable domain (outside the CDR3, taken from reference TRBV5-4 and TRBJ2-7): ETGVTQSPTHLIKTRGQQVTLRCSSQSGHNTVSWYQQALGQGPQFIFQYYREEENGRGNFPPRFSGLQFPNYSSELNVNALELDDSALYLCASSWGTDSYEQYFGPGTRLTVT.

The rearrangement uses TRBV6-1 and TRBJ2-3, with 11 positions matching TRBD2. The CDR3 consists of 15 residues. Germline V gene sequence: CDR1 MNHNS, CDR2 SASEGT. With 6 bases clipped from V and 4 bases from J, the junction kept 6 bases outside the gene matches. CDR3 region: CASRRLAGGSDTQYF. The CDR3 DNA sequence: TGTGCCAGCAGGCGGTTAGCGGGAGGGTCAGATACGCAGTATTTT.

The chain has TRBV6-5 and TRBJ1-1; possible D gene TRBD1, 5 bases. The CDR3 loop spans 16 amino acids. The germline V gene encodes CDR1 MNHEY and CDR2 SVGAGI. V was clipped by 2 bases and J by 0 bases, with 13 bases between them. CDR3 nucleotide sequence: TGTGCCAGCAGTTACGATGGGATGGGGGTGAACACTGAAGCTTTCTTT. Translated, it gives CASSYDGMGVNTEAFF.

This clonotype appeared many times. V and J are TRBV6-1 and TRBJ1-1; D is perhaps TRBD1 (5 bases). The V gene lost 5 bases and the J gene lost 0 bases, with 16 bases spanning the gap. The germline V gene has CDR1 MNHNS and CDR2 SASEGT. CDR3 size: 16 residues. The CDR3 bases are TGTGCCAGCAGTCCCACCGGGACCCCCATGAACACTGAAGCTTTCTTT. Amino acids: CASSPTGTPMNTEAFF.

This chain links TRBV15 with TRBJ2-1; tentative D call: TRBD2 (5 bases). This CDR3 is 16 amino acids long. Germline CDR1 is LNHNV and CDR2 is YYDKDF (reference sequence). Between the trimmed V and J ends, which lost 2 bases and 8 bases, there was a span of 19 bases. CDR3 nucleotides: TGTGCCACCAGCAGACCATGGGGAGTGGGAACATATGAGCAGTTCTTC. Translation gives CATSRPWGVGTYEQFF.

V usage is TRBV7-2 and J usage is TRBJ1-4, with TRBD1 as a possible D gene (6 bases). Between the trimmed V and J ends, which lost 5 bases and 5 bases, there was a span of 15 bases. This CDR3 is built from 15 residues. Germline V gene lookup returns CDR1 SGHTA and CDR2 FQGNSA. The CDR3 DNA reads as TGTGCCAGCAGCCCCGAGACAGGCTGGAATGAAAAACTGTTTTTT. Amino acids: CASSPETGWNEKLFF.